Listed below are T cell receptor beta chains from one sample, sequenced in a study of T-cell reconstitution after alpha-beta-depleted transplantation in children. MiXCR, run by TCRdb on the PCR reads, gives a single entry per CDR3 protein. The sample yields roughly 20,000 distinct CDR3 sequences, 13% seen once. Sequencing used PBMCs, mostly from graft donor cells, obtained 60 days after TCRalphabeta/CD19-depleted stem cell transplant. The source of these receptors is a female patient aged 2-15 years who had a stem cell transplant for congenital amegakaryocytic thrombocytopenia, so the T cells may come from the graft donor. Both conserved end residues are part of each CDR3. The D gene is left open where the match is weak. Some rows mark clone size as missing; the rest say once, few, many or name a class of expanded clone.

TRBV5-1	NA	many	TRBJ1-1	TGCGCCAGCAGCTTTCGTTACAGGCAGGGCACTGAAGCTTTCTTT	CASSFRYRQGTEAFF
TRBV29-1	TRBD1	many	TRBJ1-3	TGCAGCGCCTTGGGGACAGCGCGAAACACCATATATTTT	CSALGTARNTIYF
TRBV10-3	NA	many	TRBJ1-6	TGTGCCACAAACAACAGGGCCCTGAGGTCACCCCTCCACTTT	CATNNRALRSPLHF
TRBV4-2	TRBD1	NA	TRBJ2-6	TGTGCCAGCAGCCCGGGGACAGGCTTATTCTCTGGGGCCAACGTCCTGACTTTC	CASSPGTGLFSGANVLTF
TRBV30	NA	NA	TRBJ1-1	TGTGCCTGGAGTGTACGGCAGGTGAACACTGAAGCTTTCTTT	CAWSVRQVNTEAFF
TRBV5-6	NA	many	TRBJ1-4	TGTGCCAGCAGCGGAACCGGGACGGCTAATGAAAAACTGTTTTTT	CASSGTGTANEKLFF
TRBV29-1	NA	many	TRBJ1-5	TGCAGCGTGGGTAGGGATGGCAATCAGCCCCAGCATTTT	CSVGRDGNQPQHF
TRBV4-2	NA	once	TRBJ2-3	TGTGCCAGCAGCCAAGGAAGACCCACAGATACGCAGTATTTT	CASSQGRPTDTQYF
TRBV6-6	NA	many	TRBJ2-3	TGTGCCAGCAGCGTCGGACTCGGAGATACGCAGTATTTT	CASSVGLGDTQYF
TRBV7-9	NA	many	TRBJ1-2	TGTGCCAGCAGCTTAACAGGGTATGATGGCTACACCTTC	CASSLTGYDGYTF
TRBV20-1	NA	many	TRBJ2-1	TGCAGTGCTAGAGATGGTTCTTCGGAGGTTGAGCAGTTCTTC	CSARDGSSEVEQFF
TRBV29-1	TRBD1	NA	TRBJ2-3	TGCAGCGTAGGGGACAGGGCAGATACGCAGTATTTT	CSVGDRADTQYF
TRBV7-9	NA	many	TRBJ2-5	TGTGCCAGCAGCTTTGGGACTCTAGAGACCCAGTACTTC	CASSFGTLETQYF
TRBV3-1	TRBD2	many	TRBJ2-4	TGTGCCAGCAGCCAAAGGGAGGGGTGGAACATTCAGTACTTC	CASSQREGWNIQYF
TRBV29-1	NA	many	TRBJ1-2	TGCAGCGGAGTCGGGGGGGACTATGGCTACACCTTC	CSGVGGDYGYTF
TRBV7-3	NA	many	TRBJ2-1	TGTGCCAGCAGCTCCGCTAGGGGCAATGAGCAGTTCTTC	CASSSARGNEQFF
TRBV18	NA	many	TRBJ1-4	TGTGCCAGCTCACTCGGGCGGGAAGAAAAACTGTTTTTT	CASSLGREEKLFF
TRBV20-1	NA	many	TRBJ1-5	TGCAGTGCTAGTTCGGGGACATCGTTCAATCAGCCCCAGCATTTT	CSASSGTSFNQPQHF
TRBV5-1	TRBD1	many	TRBJ2-3	TGCGCCAGCACCCCTTTTCGGGACAGGGATTTGAACACAGATACGCAGTATTTT	CASTPFRDRDLNTDTQYF
TRBV7-6	NA	many	TRBJ1-1	TGTGCCAGCAGCTTAGCCTTGGGAATGAACACTGAAGCTTTCTTT	CASSLALGMNTEAFF
TRBV20-1	NA	many	TRBJ1-2	TGCAGTGCTAGTCTGGGATTTTCTAACTATGGCTACACCTTC	CSASLGFSNYGYTF
TRBV7-9	TRBD2	once	TRBJ2-7	TGTGCCAGCAGCTTAGTAGGCGGGAGGAGGGACGAGCAGTACTTC	CASSLVGGRRDEQYF
TRBV20-1	NA	many	TRBJ2-7	TGCAGTGCCCGGGGTTACGGCTACGAGCAGTACTTC	CSARGYGYEQYF
TRBV28	TRBD2	many	TRBJ2-1	TGTGCCAGCCGCAGAGGAGGACTAGCGGGAGAACGACTATACAATGAGCAGTTCTTC	CASRRGGLAGERLYNEQFF
TRBV28	NA	many	TRBJ1-4	TGTGCCAGCAGTTTATTGGACAGTAATGAAAAACTGTTTTTT	CASSLLDSNEKLFF
TRBV7-9	NA	many	TRBJ2-7	TGTGCCAGCAGCTTATGGGGTCAGGGAAACCACGAGCAGTACTTC	CASSLWGQGNHEQYF
TRBV5-6	NA	many	TRBJ2-1	TGTGCCAGCAGCTTGGCGTCTCCCGCTCTTTGGTACAATGAGCAGTTCTTC	CASSLASPALWYNEQFF
TRBV9	TRBD2	many	TRBJ2-1	TGTGCCAGCAGCGTAGGAGTAGCGGGAGAGGATGAGCAGTTCTTC	CASSVGVAGEDEQFF
TRBV6-1	NA	NA	TRBJ1-1	TGTGCCAGCATGAACACTGAAGCTTTCTTT	CASMNTEAFF
TRBV5-1	TRBD1	many	TRBJ2-1	TGCGCCAGCAGCTTGAGGGACAGGGACAATGAGCAGTTCTTC	CASSLRDRDNEQFF
TRBV7-2	TRBD2	NA	TRBJ2-2	TGTGCCAGCAGCTTACCGGGAGGGCCTGAAGTCGGGGAGCTGTTTTTT	CASSLPGGPEVGELFF
TRBV28	NA	many	TRBJ2-7	TGTGCCAGCACCTCGCTTTTGTCCCTCTACGAGCAGTACTTC	CASTSLLSLYEQYF
TRBV5-6	NA	many	TRBJ1-4	TGTGCCAGCAGCCAGACAGGCCGTGATGAAAAACTGTTTTTT	CASSQTGRDEKLFF
TRBV29-1	NA	many	TRBJ2-7	TGCAGCGGTCTCGACGCTTTCTACGAGCAGTACTTC	CSGLDAFYEQYF
TRBV20-1	TRBD2	many	TRBJ2-7	TGCAGTGCTAGAGGGTCGGGACTAGCGGGAGCGTTAACCTACGAGCAGTACTTC	CSARGSGLAGALTYEQYF
TRBV6-1	TRBD2	many	TRBJ2-1	TGTGCCAGCAGTGCACAAATGGGAGCGGGAGTCTCACGGAATGAGCAGTTCTTC	CASSAQMGAGVSRNEQFF
TRBV7-9	TRBD1	many	TRBJ2-2	TGTGCCAGCAGCTTGACAGGGGTCGCCGGGGAGCTGTTTTTT	CASSLTGVAGELFF
TRBV10-3	TRBD2	NA	TRBJ2-6	TGTGCCATCAGTGAGGGGGAGGGGCCTCCATTCTCTGGGACCAACGTCCTGACTTTC	CAISEGEGPPFSGTNVLTF
TRBV5-1	NA	many	TRBJ2-5	TGCGCCAGCAGCCCAAGAGACAGTTACCAAGAGACCCAGTACTTC	CASSPRDSYQETQYF
TRBV19	NA	many	TRBJ2-7	TGTGCCAGTAGTAAGTCAGTTAGCTCCTACGAGCAGTACTTC	CASSKSVSSYEQYF